The clone carrying this T cell receptor beta chain was counted a single time. Its specificity is unknown. Method: immunoSEQ multiplex PCR; TCRdb's copy keeps in-frame clones and lacks some. The table shows roughly 28,000 clones, with approximately 70% occurring only once. CD4+ T cells from unexposed donors were obtained before the COVID-19 pandemic (2011-2018). After roughly ten days of culture, CD4+ T cells were isolated. As cell numbers allowed, unexposed-donor CD4+ T cells faced SARS-CoV-2 S/N and four cold-coronavirus spikes. The data were obtained in a study of CD4 T cells in relation to SARS-CoV-2 and coronaviruses. This receptor was identified in a human donor in good health. The sequenced sample consisted of CD4+ T cells from PBMCs, cultured in vitro.

CDR3 nucleotides: TGCGCCAGCAGAGACGTGGGCCGCGTAGCGACCCAGTACTTC. Its protein is CASRDVGRVATQYF. The chain links TRBV4-1 to TRBJ2-5; D unclear. The V and J ends lost 6 bases and 7 bases respectively, with 18 bases between them. The CDR3 loop spans 14 amino acids. Germline loops: CDR1 MGHRA, CDR2 YSYEKL.